This T cell receptor beta chain stems from a study of T cells after yellow fever vaccination. Whole-study results and caveats: Most primary-vaccination clones reappeared after the booster (approximately 95% CD4, around 88% CD8). Contaminating bulk clonotypes could be abundant in FACS-sorted repertoires.

This clonotype was counted between two and nine times. Antigen: not known. The CDR3 runs to 15 residues. V lost 0 bases and J lost 3, with 9 bases in between. CDR1 and CDR2 from the germline V gene are LGHNA and YSLEER. It was through 5'RACE template switching that TCR cDNA was made, with a universal primer site and UMIs added. TCRdb reanalysed the 5' RACE reads using MiXCR and keeps one entry per CDR3 protein. The table has about 630,000 distinct CDR3 sequences, roughly an eighth seen once. The sequence was collected from a man between 25 and 39 years old who received the YFV17D yellow fever vaccine. The chain recombines TRBV4-3 with TRBJ2-1; possible D gene TRBD1, 6 bases. The sample here was PBMCs, taken on the day of the yellow fever booster vaccination. The CDR3 loop reads CASSQDLGGYNEQFF. The DNA of the CDR3 is TGCGCCAGCAGCCAAGATTTAGGGGGCTACAATGAGCAGTTCTTC.